A single sample is the source of the 9 T cell receptor beta chains below, sequenced in a study of monozygotic twins with inflammatory bowel disease. TCRdb reprocessed the 5' RACE reads and reports one entry per CDR3 protein, with no DNA. This sample carries approximately 150,000 distinct CDR3 sequences, with just under 7.5% going to the ten biggest clones. The specimen was blood. These TCRs come from a human donor with ulcerative colitis or Crohn's disease, or a healthy co-twin of an affected twin (not recorded which).

The chain is built from TRBV12-3 or TRBV12-4 and TRBJ2-7; TCRdb indicates TRBD2, and absent DNA this call remains unverified. CDR3 size: 14 residues. CDR3: CASTMREALGEQYF.

CDR3 amino acids: CASSLGVGRGNNQQYF. This rearrangement joins TRBV28 to TRBJ2-7; no DNA is available, so the TRBD2 call from TCRdb remains unchecked. The CDR3 totals 16 residues. Germline V gene sequence: CDR1 MDHEN, CDR2 SYDVKM.

The chain is built from TRBV27 and TRBJ2-3; TCRdb returns TRBD2, unconfirmable since there is no DNA. This CDR3 contains 13 residues. In germline, CDR1 is MNHEY, CDR2 SMNVEV (reference sequence). The CDR3 sequence: CASSPPMGDTQYF.

The chain links TRBV27 to TRBJ2-5. Germline V gene sequence: CDR1 MNHEY, CDR2 SMNVEV (reference sequence). This CDR3 is 13 amino acids long. The CDR3 here is CASSLFAEETQYF.

V gene TRBV29-1 combines with J gene TRBJ1-2. The CDR3 runs 12 residues. Germline CDR1 reads SQVTM; CDR2 reads ANQGSEA. The CDR3 loop reads CSGGGTDYGYTF.

This chain uses TRBV6-1 with TRBJ2-7. The CDR3 consists of 11 residues. CDR1 is MNHNS, CDR2 SASEGT, per germline. Here the CDR3 reads CASSERRVVYF.

The chain combines TRBV20-1 with TRBJ1-1. Per the germline V gene, CDR1 is DFQATT and CDR2 is SNEGSKA (reference sequence). The CDR3 runs 13 residues. This CDR3 is CSARAPEGTEAFF.

J is TRBJ2-2 and V is TRBV19; TCRdb reports TRBD2, a call that lacks DNA to check it against. Germline CDR1 is LNHDA and CDR2 is SQIVND (reference sequence). This CDR3 region has 15 residues. The CDR3 here is CASSLRSGYTGELFF.

The genes are TRBV19 and TRBJ1-1; TCRdb gives TRBD1 as the D gene, but with no DNA this cannot be confirmed. Germline values: CDR1 LNHDA, CDR2 SQIVND (reference sequence). The CDR3 spans 14 residues. CDR3 sequence: CASSPRGVNTEAFF. Full variable domain (remainder filled in from reference TRBV19 and TRBJ1-1): DGGITQSPKYLFRKEGQNVTLSCEQNLNHDAMYWYRQDPGQGLRLIYYSQIVNDFQKGDIAEGYSVSREKKESFPLTVTSAQKNPTAFYLCASSPRGVNTEAFFGQGTRLTVV.